This is a list of T cell receptor beta chains from one sample in a study of T cell responses to AZD1222 COVID-19 vaccine. TCRdb's copy holds only in-frame clones and misses some; the assay was immunoSEQ multiplex PCR. The sample has 140,000 to 150,000 clones; just over 85% are singletons. Material: peripheral blood, obtained 28 days after the second AZD1222 dose. These receptor sequences come from an adult who received the AZD1222 COVID-19 vaccine. Both conserved end residues are part of each CDR3. A D gene is named only where the DNA matches it firmly. Not all rows give a size; the values are once, few, many and, for expanded clones, a class.

V	J	size	D	DNA	CDR3
TRBV11-2	TRBJ2-7	-	TRBD2	TGTGCCAGCAGCCTACTTGCGGGAGGGCCCTACGAGCAGTACTTC	CASSLLAGGPYEQYF
TRBV5-1	TRBJ1-4	-	-	TGCGCCAGCAGCTTGGATTTGAAGGAAAAACTGTTTTTT	CASSLDLKEKLFF
TRBV2	TRBJ1-5	once	TRBD1	TGTGCCAGCAAGACGGACAGGGATGGGCCCCAGCATTTT	CASKTDRDGPQHF
TRBV18	TRBJ2-3	-	-	TGTGCCAGCTCACCGGACAGATCTAGCACAGATACGCAGTATTTT	CASSPDRSSTDTQYF
TRBV7-6	TRBJ2-5	-	TRBD1	TGTGCCAGCAGCCAGGGGGCGGGGCGAGAGACCCAGTACTTC	CASSQGAGRETQYF
TRBV4-2	TRBJ1-3	-	-	TGTGCCAGCAGCCAGACTGCCCTAGAAAATGCGGGGGATGGCAGAAACACCATATATTTT	CASSQTALENAGDGRNTIYF
TRBV7-9	TRBJ2-1	-	-	TGTGCCAGCAGCCTCGCCTACAATGAGCAGTTCTTC	CASSLAYNEQFF
TRBV14	TRBJ1-2	-	-	TGTGCCAGCAGCCAAGCAGCGGGGGGCTACACCTTC	CASSQAAGGYTF
TRBV12-3/TRBV12-4	TRBJ1-5	-	TRBD1	TGTGCCAGCAGTTTGGGACAGCATCAGCCCCAGCATTTT	CASSLGQHQPQHF
TRBV28	TRBJ1-6	-	-	TGTGCCAGCAGTTTAGGCGGAGGGGCGAGGAATTCACCCCTCCACTTT	CASSLGGGARNSPLHF
TRBV7-9	TRBJ1-2	-	-	TGTGCCAGCAGCTTAGGACTAGAGACAGCCGCTAACTATGGCTACACCTTC	CASSLGLETAANYGYTF
TRBV6-1	TRBJ2-1	once	-	TGTGCCAGCAGTGAACCGGGACACCGATACAATGAGCAGTTCTTC	CASSEPGHRYNEQFF
TRBV13	TRBJ1-1	-	TRBD1	TGTGCCAGCAGCGCCGGACAGGGGAACACTGAAGCTTTCTTT	CASSAGQGNTEAFF
TRBV6-1	TRBJ1-4	-	-	TGTGCCAGCAGTGAAACCGGACAGCAAACTAATGAAAAACTGTTTTTT	CASSETGQQTNEKLFF
TRBV4-1	TRBJ2-2	-	TRBD1	TGCGCCAGCGCGCCGGGACAGGGGACCGGGGAGCTGTTTTTT	CASAPGQGTGELFF
TRBV5-1	TRBJ2-7	-	TRBD2	TGCGCCAGCAGCCGGGAGGGGTTCTACGAGCAGTACTTT	CASSREGFYEQYF
TRBV11-2	TRBJ1-1	-	-	TGTGCCAGCAGCTTAGGGACACAGAACACTGAAGCTTTCTTT	CASSLGTQNTEAFF
TRBV18	TRBJ1-4	-	-	TGTGCCAGCTCTCGAGGAGGAGGGAATGAAAAACTGTTTTTT	CASSRGGGNEKLFF
TRBV6-5	TRBJ1-1	-	-	TGTGCCAGCAGTTCCTTAAGGGGGGGCACTGAAGCTTTCTTT	CASSSLRGGTEAFF
TRBV10-3	TRBJ1-1	-	-	TGTGCCGGCGGACGCTCTTTGAACACTGAAGCTTTCTTT	CAGGRSLNTEAFF
TRBV28	TRBJ1-1	-	-	TGTGCCAGTAACATCCGGGAGAACACTGAAGCTTTCTTT	CASNIRENTEAFF
TRBV12-3/TRBV12-4	TRBJ1-2	once	-	TGTGCCAGCAGCAACCAGGGTTTGGGCTACACCTTC	CASSNQGLGYTF
TRBV24-1	TRBJ2-7	-	-	TGTGCCACCAGTGGTCCATACTACGAGCAGTACTTC	CATSGPYYEQYF
TRBV28	TRBJ1-2	-	-	TGTGCCAGCAGAGACCCTTTCTATGGCTACACCTTC	CASRDPFYGYTF
TRBV4-1	TRBJ2-5	-	-	TGCGCCAGCAGCCAAGTGGTAGCGATGGGTGCGGAGACCCAGTACTTC	CASSQVVAMGAETQYF
TRBV27	TRBJ2-7	-	-	TGTGCCAGCAGTTCGAGGAGCGAGCAGTACTTC	CASSSRSEQYF
TRBV3-1/TRBV3-2	TRBJ2-1	-	TRBD2	TGTGCCAGCAGCCAAGCCGGGACTAGCGGGGCCCCTCACAATGAGCAGTTCTTC	CASSQAGTSGAPHNEQFF
TRBV24-1	TRBJ2-2	once	-	TGTGCCACCAGTGTAAGGGGCGCCGGGGAGCTGTTTTTT	CATSVRGAGELFF
TRBV7-9	TRBJ2-3	-	-	TGTGCCAGCAGCTTAGCCGGGACTAGCACAGATACGCAGTATTTT	CASSLAGTSTDTQYF